This T cell receptor beta chain came from a study of cytomegalovirus exposure and HLA in healthy donors. About the research overall: In a previous analysis, 117 million unique TCR beta sequences were found from about 190 million T cells. When fewer than 400 donors were genotyped, approximately 80% of them were found to fall in the Caucasian-associated ancestry cluster. Study observations and caveats: A few of the chains that were CMV-associated were confirmed in vitro to be specific for CMV antigens.

Germline lookup yields CDR1 SGHAT and CDR2 FQNNGV. The germline V and J ends were trimmed by 5 bases and 0 bases, with 14 bases remaining between them. There are 16 residues in the CDR3. The PCR contained 60 Vbeta and 13 Jbeta primers. Produced via immunoSEQ multiplex PCR; TCRdb's table is partial and in-frame only. The sample holds approximately 88,000 clones, more than 60% seen once. Points on this clone: Its antigen is currently unknown.

Material: PBMCs. The V gene is TRBV11-2, the J gene TRBJ2-1, with D tentatively TRBD2 (6 bases). The receptor was derived from a man between 18 and 35 years old in good health and CMV-seropositive. Written as DNA, the CDR3 is TGTGCCAGCAGCCCCTCCCCGGGGGACTCCTACAATGAGCAGTTCTTC. It codes for CASSPSPGDSYNEQFF.